These 27 T cell receptor beta chains came from one sample sequenced in a study of T cells after yellow fever vaccination. TCRdb re-derived calls from the 5' RACE reads in MiXCR, one entry per CDR3 protein. The sample contains 510,000 or so distinct CDR3 sequences, about 19% of which appear only once. The input for sequencing was PBMCs, taken 15 days after the yellow fever booster vaccination. Receptors originate from a man younger than 40 who received the YFV17D yellow fever vaccine.

In its sample, this clonotype was seen a few times. The chain joins TRBV10-3 to TRBJ1-2, with D hard to call. Per the germline V gene, CDR1 is ENHRY and CDR2 is SYGVKD. Trimming stripped 4 bases from V and 6 bases from J, with 9 bases between. This CDR3 is built from 12 residues. Written as DNA, the CDR3 is TGTGCCATCAGTGGTCAGAAGGATGGCTACACCTTC. Its protein is CAISGQKDGYTF.

The chain joins TRBV27 to TRBJ1-1; 8 bases agree with TRBD1. Losses at the gene ends were 3 bases for V and 5 bases for J; bases not matched to a gene: 2. Germline CDR1 and CDR2: MNHEY and SMNVEV (reference sequence). The CDR3 has 13 amino acids. CDR3 sequence: CASSFTGGTEAFF. CDR3 coding DNA: TGTGCCAGCAGTTTTACAGGGGGTACTGAAGCTTTCTTT.

This clonotype has at least ten counts. This sequence joins TRBV18 and TRBJ1-1, with D perhaps matching TRBD1 (5 bases). This CDR3 region has 12 residues. The germline V gene encodes CDR1 KGHSH and CDR2 LQKENI. The V and J ends lost 3 bases and 5 bases respectively, with 7 bases between them. Here the CDR3 reads CASSPDRTEAFF. CDR3 DNA sequence: TGTGCCAGCTCACCTGACAGAACTGAAGCTTTCTTT.

This chain joins TRBV6-1 and TRBJ1-4; tentative D call: TRBD1 (6 bases). Looked up from germline, CDR1 is MNHNS and CDR2 is SASEGT. The CDR3 has 14 amino acids. Trimming shortened V by 6 bases and J by 5 bases, and 13 bases separated the two germline ends. DNA of the CDR3: TGTGCCAGCAGAACAGGGATGGGAAATGAAAAACTGTTTTTT. It specifies CASRTGMGNEKLFF.

V and J are TRBV10-2 and TRBJ1-4; D unclear. CDR3 length equals 13 residues. Germline assignment: CDR1 WSHSY and CDR2 SAAADI. V dropped 8 bases and J dropped 8 bases, with 15 bases sitting between them. The CDR3 DNA reads TGCGCCAGCGTAAGGGCAAAGGGAGAAAAACTGTTTTTT. It specifies CASVRAKGEKLFF.

This clonotype came up a few times. The chain carries TRBV6-5 and TRBJ2-7; 10 nucleotides line up with TRBD1. The CDR3 spans 14 residues. V shed 4 bases, J shed 5 bases, and the junction held 5 bases outside the gene matches. Germline CDR1 is MNHEY and CDR2 is SVGAGI. As DNA, the CDR3 is TGTGCCAGCAGTTTGGGACAGGGGACCGACGAGCAGTACTTC. Protein: CASSLGQGTDEQYF.

For the CDR3, the DNA is TGTGCCAGCAGTTTTAGTGGAAGCAGATACAATGAGCAGTTCTTC. This codes for CASSFSGSRYNEQFF. V is TRBV12-3 or TRBV12-4 and J is TRBJ2-1; the D is unclear. The CDR3 length is 15 residues. V gave up 3 bases and J gave up 4 bases, with 13 bases separating them.

The chain joins TRBV20-1 to TRBJ2-7; D is perhaps TRBD1 (5 bases). In germline, CDR1 is DFQATT, CDR2 SNEGSKA (reference sequence). Trimming shortened V by 3 bases and J by 9 bases, and 18 bases separated the two germline ends. This CDR3 spans 13 amino acids. In DNA form, the CDR3 reads TGCAGTGCTAGTGATGACAGCTTTCCTGTGCAGTACTTC. Amino acids: CSASDDSFPVQYF.

J is TRBJ2-3 and V is TRBV20-1; 9 bases line up with TRBD2. The CDR3 sequence is 15 residues long. V gave up 5 bases and J gave up 4 bases; unmatched junction bases: 10. Germline lookup yields CDR1 DFQATT and CDR2 SNEGSKA (reference sequence). CDR3 nucleotide sequence: TGCAGTGCTCGAGTGCTAGCGGGAAGGTCAGATACGCAGTATTTT. It is translated as CSARVLAGRSDTQYF.

The rearrangement joins TRBV12-3 or TRBV12-4 to TRBJ2-2; the D is unclear. The V gene lost 5 bases and the J gene lost 2 bases, with 6 bases spanning the gap. This CDR3 is built from 13 residues. The CDR3 DNA sequence: TGTGCCAGCAGTCACGTAAACACCGGGGAGCTGTTTTTT. Translating it yields CASSHVNTGELFF.

On this clonotype itself: One junction end does not reproduce the germline sequence, and a read error may be involved. The chain joins TRBV18 to TRBJ2-1; 9 bases agree with TRBD2. Germline assignment: CDR1 KGHSH and CDR2 LQKENI. The CDR3 is 12 residues long. CDR3 region: CASSPGLAVFVF. In nucleotides, the CDR3 is TGTGCCAGCTCACCGGGACTAGCAGTGTTTGTCTTC.

This clonotype was picked up a small number of times. The chain has TRBV23-1 and TRBJ2-3; 8 bases match TRBD2. TRBV23-1 is an open reading frame whose function is uncertain. The V and J ends lost 5 bases and 4 bases, in that order; junction bases with no gene match: 11. The CDR3 spans 16 residues. CDR3 DNA sequence: TGCGCCAGCAGTACCTGGCGGGAGGTATACTCAGATACGCAGTATTTT. It codes for CASSTWREVYSDTQYF.

This clonotype was counted between two and nine times. The CDR3 sequence: CSVDKNNEQFF. The CDR3 nucleotides read TGCAGCGTTGATAAGAACAATGAGCAGTTCTTC. The chain is built from TRBV29-1 and TRBJ2-1; D gene unclear. Germline CDR1 and CDR2: SQVTM and ANQGSEA. V lost 3 bases to trimming and J lost 5 bases, with 5 bases between them. CDR3 length: 11 amino acids.

Only a few counts were recorded for this clonotype. The CDR3 loop is CASSSLTRGDTQYF. The DNA of the CDR3 is TGCGCCAGCAGCTCGTTGACCCGAGGAGATACGCAGTATTTT. V usage is TRBV5-1 and J usage is TRBJ2-3; D remains unclear. V was shortened by 3 bases and J by 5 bases, with 13 bases between the two germline ends. Germline V gene lookup returns CDR1 SGHRS and CDR2 YFSETQ. This CDR3 is built from 14 residues.

V is TRBV20-1 and J is TRBJ2-3; tentatively, D is TRBD2 (5 bases). Germline V CDR1 and CDR2: DFQATT, SNEGSKA (reference sequence). This CDR3 spans 18 amino acids. Trimming removed 0 bases from V and 3 bases from J, with 22 bases in between. The CDR3 reads CSARDLSRIGKITDTQYF. Written as DNA, the CDR3 is TGCAGTGCTAGAGATCTCTCCAGAATCGGGAAGATTACAGATACGCAGTATTTT.

The chain recombines TRBV20-1 with TRBJ2-1, with D maybe TRBD1 (5 bases). Germline V gene data show CDR1 as DFQATT and CDR2 as SNEGSKA (reference sequence). There are 15 residues in the CDR3. Trimming cost V 6 bases and J 0 bases, with 15 bases left between them. CDR3 residues: CSAQGIWNSYNEQFF. As DNA, the CDR3 is TGCAGTGCGCAGGGAATATGGAACTCCTACAATGAGCAGTTCTTC.

This clonotype was counted between two and nine times. The chain combines TRBV12-3 or TRBV12-4 with TRBJ2-5; D possibly corresponds to TRBD2 (5 bases). Trimming shortened V by 7 bases and J by 2 bases, and 11 bases separated the two germline ends. The CDR3 loop spans 13 amino acids. In nucleotides, the CDR3 is TGTGCCAGCATCCTTACTAGACAAGAGACCCAGTACTTC. It is translated as CASILTRQETQYF.

The J gene is TRBJ1-1, the V gene TRBV19; TRBD1 is a possible D gene (6 bases). From germline, CDR1 is LNHDA and CDR2 SQIVND (reference sequence). The CDR3 loop spans 13 amino acids. V shed 7 bases and J shed 3 bases, with 12 bases lying between them. CDR3 bases: TGTGCCAGTAACCTCGAGGGGGACACTGAAGCTTTCTTT. Residues: CASNLEGDTEAFF.

This clonotype has more than one count but fewer than ten. The chain combines TRBV3-1 with TRBJ2-7; the D is unclear. V dropped 2 bases and J dropped 0 bases, with 11 bases sitting between them. Germline V gene lookup returns CDR1 LGHDT and CDR2 YNNKEL (reference sequence). The CDR3 sequence is 15 residues long. The CDR3 loop reads CASSQLALTSYEQYF. Here the CDR3 DNA reads TGTGCCAGCAGCCAATTAGCCCTGACCTCCTACGAGCAGTACTTC.

This clonotype appeared once. This chain connects TRBV20-1 to TRBJ2-3; tentatively, D is TRBD2 (6 bases). Germline V gene sequence: CDR1 DFQATT, CDR2 SNEGSKA (reference sequence). Trimming shortened V by 5 bases and J by 6 bases, and 21 bases separated the two germline ends. The CDR3 sequence is 15 residues long. The CDR3 region has the DNA TGCAGTGCTCCCAATTATCTCGGGAGTAGGGATACGCAGTATTTT. Translating gives CSAPNYLGSRDTQYF.

The V and J genes are TRBV28 and TRBJ2-3, with TRBD1 matching 7 bases. Germline values: CDR1 MDHEN, CDR2 SYDVKM. V trimming: 11 bases; J trimming: 1 base; junction bases outside the gene matches: 12. This CDR3 spans 15 amino acids. DNA of the CDR3: TGTGCCTCTTCTGATCCCGGGACAGGCACAGATACGCAGTATTTT. It translates to CASSDPGTGTDTQYF.

This clonotype was seen more than once but under ten times. The chain joins TRBV6-5 to TRBJ2-1; 9 bases are a match to TRBD2. Per the germline V gene, CDR1 is MNHEY and CDR2 is SVGAGI. The J segment lost 1 base and the V segment lost 4 bases, leaving 5 bases of the junction unmatched. The CDR3 covers 16 residues. CDR3 sequence: CASSSLLAGSYNEQFF. Written as DNA, the CDR3 is TGTGCCAGCAGTTCCCTTCTAGCGGGATCCTACAATGAGCAGTTCTTC.

This clonotype was counted a few times. This rearrangement joins TRBV20-1 to TRBJ1-2; D is unresolved. Trimming stripped 3 bases from V and 8 bases from J, with 10 bases between. Germline loops: CDR1 DFQATT, CDR2 SNEGSKA (reference sequence). CDR3 length equals 11 residues. CDR3 nucleotides: TGCAGTGCTAGCGGACCGGCGGGCTACACCTTC. This gives the protein CSASGPAGYTF.

The gene calls are TRBV27 and TRBJ2-7, with unresolved D. Trimming took 4 bases from V and 3 from J, leaving 16 bases between them. The CDR3 totals 15 residues. Looked up from germline, CDR1 is MNHEY and CDR2 is SMNVEV (reference sequence). The CDR3 region is CASSSRHHHGYEQYF. Written as DNA, the CDR3 is TGTGCCAGCAGTTCCCGCCACCATCATGGCTACGAGCAGTACTTC.

The J gene is TRBJ2-7, the V gene TRBV20-1; 8 bases align to TRBD2. V gave up 3 bases and J gave up 5 bases; unmatched junction bases: 18. CDR1 is DFQATT and CDR2 is SNEGSKA in the germline V gene (reference sequence). This CDR3 is built from 17 residues. For the CDR3, the DNA is TGCAGTGCTAGGGGAGGCGGGTTGCGGGAGGTTCTTGACGAGCAGTACTTC. Translated, it gives CSARGGGLREVLDEQYF.

In this sample, this clonotype turned up once. This chain connects TRBV9 to TRBJ1-1; D unresolved. CDR3 length: 15 amino acids. Between the trimmed V and J ends, which lost 0 bases and 1 base, there was a span of 10 bases. Germline lookup yields CDR1 SGDLS and CDR2 YYNGEE. CDR3 DNA: TGTGCCAGCAGCGTAGGACAAAACGGGAACACTGAAGCTTTCTTT. Encoded protein: CASSVGQNGNTEAFF. Full variable domain (remainder filled in from reference TRBV9 and TRBJ1-1): DSGVTQTPKHLITATGQRVTLRCSPRSGDLSVYWYQQSLDQGLQFLIQYYNGEERAKGNILERFSAQQFPDLHSELNLSSLELGDSALYFCASSVGQNGNTEAFFGQGTRLTVV.

The chain recombines TRBV18 with TRBJ2-3, with 8 nucleotides matching TRBD2. Germline V gives CDR1 KGHSH, CDR2 LQKENI. The CDR3 length is 16 residues. With 0 bases clipped from V and 4 bases from J, the junction kept 6 bases outside the gene matches. The CDR3 DNA is TGTGCCAGCTCACCACCGAATAGCGGGATTTCAGATACGCAGTATTTT. Translating gives CASSPPNSGISDTQYF.